Detailed here is one T cell receptor (beta chain). The data were obtained in a study of blood T cell repertoires in COVID-19. Study context: Acute-phase and convalescent COVID-19 samples originated in the United States, Italy and Spain. Sample material is recorded as cDNA or gDNA derived from T cells, B-cell-depleted T cells, or PBMCs.

As processed by the authors: Reference gene primer amplification in the assay estimated nucleated cell counts. The protocol was immunoSEQ multiplex PCR, while the TCRdb copy is restricted to in-frame clones and leaves out a portion. The V and J calls and the clone size are those of that table, but D and trimming were determined from the DNA. The table records some 150,000 clones, around 87% of them present only once. The germline V and J ends were trimmed by 0 bases and 6 bases, with 15 bases remaining between them. Per the germline V gene, CDR1 is SGHKS and CDR2 is YYEKEE (reference sequence). The CDR3 contains 15 residues.

The sample taken for sequencing was peripheral blood. The receptor was derived from a woman aged 80 or over in a cohort sampled during active or convalescent COVID-19. The genes are TRBV5-5 and TRBJ1-1; D remains unclear. In DNA, the CDR3 is TGTGCCAGCAGCTTGGAGTTGAGTATATATGCTGAAGCTTTCTTT. This codes for CASSLELSIYAEAFF.